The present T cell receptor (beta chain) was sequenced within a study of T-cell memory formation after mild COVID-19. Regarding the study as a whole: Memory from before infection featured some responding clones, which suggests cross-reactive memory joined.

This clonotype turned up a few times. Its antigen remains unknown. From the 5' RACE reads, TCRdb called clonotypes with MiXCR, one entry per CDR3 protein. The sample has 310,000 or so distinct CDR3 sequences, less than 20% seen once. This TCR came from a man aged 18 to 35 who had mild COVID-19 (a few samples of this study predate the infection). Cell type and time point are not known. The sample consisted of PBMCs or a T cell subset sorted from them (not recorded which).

In DNA, the CDR3 is TGTGCCAGCAGTCTCGCACCGGACAGGGTAGATTCACCCCTCCACTTT. Its translation is CASSLAPDRVDSPLHF. This chain uses TRBV12-3 or TRBV12-4 with TRBJ1-6, with 8 bases that match TRBD1. This CDR3 has 16 amino acids. Trimming at V came to 5 bases and at J to 8 bases, leaving 11 bases not matched to a gene.